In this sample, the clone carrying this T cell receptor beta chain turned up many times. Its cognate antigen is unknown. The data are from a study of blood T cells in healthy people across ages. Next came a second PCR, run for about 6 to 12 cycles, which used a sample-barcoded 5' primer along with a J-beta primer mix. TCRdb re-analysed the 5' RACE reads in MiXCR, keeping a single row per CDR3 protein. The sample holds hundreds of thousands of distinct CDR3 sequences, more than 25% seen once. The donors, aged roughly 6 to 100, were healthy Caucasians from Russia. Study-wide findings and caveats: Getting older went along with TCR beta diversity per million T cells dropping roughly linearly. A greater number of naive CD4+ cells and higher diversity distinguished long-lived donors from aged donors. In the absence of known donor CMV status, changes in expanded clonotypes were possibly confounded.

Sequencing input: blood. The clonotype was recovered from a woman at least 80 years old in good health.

CDR3 loop: CASRKQGVGETQYF. As DNA, the CDR3 is TGTGCCAGCAGGAAACAGGGGGTCGGGGAGACCCAGTACTTC. J is TRBJ2-5 and V is TRBV28; the match to TRBD1 covers 8 bases. CDR1 is MDHEN and CDR2 is SYDVKM in the germline V gene. Unmatched junction bases numbered 8, after V lost 6 bases and J lost 5 bases. The CDR3 spans 14 residues.